These T cell receptor beta chains were read from a single sample in a study of cytotoxic CD8 clonotypes in ibrutinib-treated CLL. Here immunoSEQ multiplex PCR was the method, and the copy in TCRdb shows in-frame clones only, minus some. The data contain around 330,000 clones, 67% of them singletons. The sample here was PBMCs, taken after 36 months of ibrutinib treatment. The receptors come from a human donor with chronic lymphocytic leukemia. CDR3s include the opening cysteine and the closing phenylalanine or tryptophan.

j_call	v_call	cdr3_aa
TRBJ2-1	TRBV7-9	CASSLAGGPQKRNEQFF
TRBJ1-2	TRBV5-1	CASSADLLYGYTF
TRBJ2-5	TRBV13	CASSTPQETQYF
TRBJ2-1	TRBV4-1	CASSHATGGRNEQFF
TRBJ2-7	TRBV15	CATSPPRTGYEQYF
TRBJ1-2	TRBV6-6	CASSYSSGQSDTF
TRBJ2-5	TRBV5-3	CARSYNLDRGQETQYF
TRBJ2-7	TRBV29-1	CSAAGQGTYEQYF
TRBJ1-5	TRBV6-5	CASSRHSNQPQHF
TRBJ1-1	TRBV1	CTSPPETRQNTEAFF
TRBJ2-2	TRBV5-4	CASSFGTSGYTGELFF
TRBJ1-2	TRBV5-6	CASSPPTGYYGYTF
TRBJ1-2	TRBV27	CASSPSGARGYTF
TRBJ2-3	TRBV29-1	CSVEKRKTGPPDTQYF
TRBJ1-3	TRBV29-1	CSINRGLSGNTIYF
TRBJ2-2	TRBV19	CASSITGSGELFF
TRBJ1-1	TRBV28	CASRRSGTANTEAFF
TRBJ2-7	TRBV6-1	CASSGSYEQYF
TRBJ1-2	TRBV19	CASSIGRNYGYTF
TRBJ2-7	TRBV6-5	CASSGQGSSYEQYF